This T cell receptor (beta chain) came from a study of beta chain features in type 1 diabetes. Isolated RNA was reverse transcribed in full, so expressed TCRB transcripts were sequenced. Naive, central memory and regulatory T cell samples yielded about 3.57 million reads on average. The table came from immunoSEQ multiplex PCR; TCRdb's copy has only in-frame clones and leaves some out. The sample lists 35,000 to 45,000 clones, around 60% occurring once. Germline V gene sequence: CDR1 SGHKS, CDR2 YYEKEE (reference sequence). With 5 bases clipped from V and 0 bases from J, the junction kept 11 bases outside the gene matches. The CDR3 covers 16 residues. Purities in excess of 95% were seen in all sorted populations.

The clonotype was recovered from a woman in her 30s in good health. The V call is TRBV5-5, the J call TRBJ2-7; 7 bases match TRBD1. Sequenced material: Tregs from blood. The CDR3 is CASRDRQGLSSYEQYF. CDR3 nucleotides: TGTGCCAGCAGGGACCGACAGGGCCTGAGCTCCTACGAGCAGTACTTC. Together with reference TRBV5-5 and TRBJ2-7, the CDR3 gives the full variable domain: DAGVTQSPTHLIKTRGQQVTLRCSPISGHKSVSWYQQVLGQGPQFIFQYYEKEERGRGNFPDRFSARQFPNYSSELNVNALLLGDSALYLCASRDRQGLSSYEQYFGPGTRLTVT.